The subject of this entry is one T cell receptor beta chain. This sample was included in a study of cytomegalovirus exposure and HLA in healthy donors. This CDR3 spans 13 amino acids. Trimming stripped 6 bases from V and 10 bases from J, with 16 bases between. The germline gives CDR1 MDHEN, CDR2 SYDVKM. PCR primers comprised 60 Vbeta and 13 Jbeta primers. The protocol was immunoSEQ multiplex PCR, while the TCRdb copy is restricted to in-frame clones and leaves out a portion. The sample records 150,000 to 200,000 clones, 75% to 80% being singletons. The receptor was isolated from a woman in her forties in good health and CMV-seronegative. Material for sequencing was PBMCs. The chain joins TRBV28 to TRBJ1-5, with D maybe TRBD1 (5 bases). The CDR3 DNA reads TGTGCCAGCAGCCGGTCCCGGGACTTCCCCCAGCATTTT. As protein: CASSRSRDFPQHF.